A single sample is the source of the 9 T cell receptor beta chains below, sequenced in a study of blood T cell repertoires in COVID-19 (dated by TCRdb to 2020 to 2022). To prepare the library, the immunoSEQ multiplex PCR assay was applied. The table comes from immuneACCESS by way of TCRdb, which keeps in-frame sequences with V and J called. Part of the clones is missing from these tables; in studies checked, under half for an unresolved V gene and the rest for unknown reasons. The sample contains 400,000 or so clones, roughly 87% of them found a single time. The ten top clones hold around 1.9% of the sample. Sequencing was carried out using PBMCs or T cells enriched from blood (not recorded which). The receptors were gathered from a woman between 35 and 50 years old with acute COVID-19.

Of note for this clone: Other DNA sequences in the sample encode the same CDR3. V and J are TRBV30 and TRBJ1-3, with a tentative D call TRBD1 (5 bases). Trimming left V 0 bases short and J 0 bases short, with 6 bases between. Germline V gene sequence: CDR1 GTSNPN, CDR2 SVGIG (reference sequence). This CDR3 is built from 14 residues. CDR3 DNA sequence: TGTGCCTGGAGTGTGGGGGGCTCTGGAAACACCATATATTTT. This encodes CAWSVGGSGNTIYF.

This rearrangement joins TRBV15 to TRBJ1-1; D is ambiguous. The CDR3 extends over 13 amino acids. V lost 1 base and J lost 1, with 4 bases in between. Germline V CDR1 and CDR2: LNHNV, YYDKDF (reference sequence). The DNA for the CDR3 is TGTGCCACCAGCAGAGGAGGGAACACTGAAGCTTTCTTT. This sequence encodes CATSRGGNTEAFF. Full variable domain (outside the CDR3, taken from reference TRBV15 and TRBJ1-1): DAMVIQNPRYQVTQFGKPVTLSCSQTLNHNVMYWYQQKSSQAPKLLFHYYDKDFNNEADTPDNFQSRRPNTSFCFLDIRSPGLGDTAMYLCATSRGGNTEAFFGQGTRLTVV.

The chain combines TRBV6-5 with TRBJ2-7; TRBD1 matches at 7 bases. The CDR3 has 14 amino acids. The ends lost 6 bases at V and 0 bases at J; junction bases unmatched: 5. Looked up from germline, CDR1 is MNHEY and CDR2 is SVGAGI. The CDR3 DNA is TGTGCCAGCAGGACGGACAGGAACTCCTACGAGCAGTACTTC. Residues: CASRTDRNSYEQYF.

CDR3 in amino acids: CATKQGQGASAFF. CDR3 coding DNA: TGTGCCACTAAACAGGGACAGGGGGCATCGGCTTTCTTT. V is TRBV19 and J is TRBJ1-1, with 12 bases lining up with TRBD1. V lost 10 bases and J lost 11; bases outside the gene matches: 11. Germline V gene lookup returns CDR1 LNHDA and CDR2 SQIVND (reference sequence). This CDR3 is 13 amino acids long.

This clone appeared a few times. The chain carries TRBV6-6 and TRBJ1-5; D is unresolved. Trimming cost V 2 bases and J 2 bases, with 10 bases left between them. Germline CDR1 and CDR2: MNHNY and SVGAGI (reference sequence). The CDR3 consists of 15 residues. The CDR3 sequence is CASSYPVEGNQPQHF. CDR3 nucleotides: TGTGCCAGCAGTTACCCAGTCGAGGGCAATCAGCCCCAGCATTTT.

V and J are TRBV5-6 and TRBJ1-5, with TRBD1 matching 11 bases. This CDR3 is built from 15 residues. Germline values: CDR1 SGHDT, CDR2 YYEEEE. V gave up 3 bases and J gave up 6 bases; unmatched junction bases: 5. The CDR3 DNA reads as TGTGCCAGCAGCTCCGGGACAGGGGGACGTCAGCCCCAGCATTTT. Protein sequence: CASSSGTGGRQPQHF. Filled out from reference TRBV5-6 and TRBJ1-5, the complete variable domain reads DAGVTQSPTHLIKTRGQQVTLRCSPKSGHDTVSWYQQALGQGPQFIFQYYEEEERQRGNFPDRFSGHQFPNYSSELNVNALLLGDSALYLCASSSGTGGRQPQHFGDGTRLSIL.

V is TRBV5-1 and J is TRBJ1-3, with 7 bases fitting TRBD1. CDR3 length: 15 amino acids. J was trimmed by 1 base and V by 5 bases; bases with no gene match: 6. Germline V gene sequence: CDR1 SGHRS, CDR2 YFSETQ. CDR3 sequence: CASRLGQASGNTIYF. CDR3 DNA: TGCGCCAGCAGACTTGGACAGGCATCTGGAAACACCATATATTTT.

This sequence joins TRBV13 and TRBJ1-4; D remains unclear. CDR1 and CDR2 from the germline V gene are PRHDT and FYEKMQ (reference sequence). The CDR3 extends over 14 amino acids. Trimming shortened V by 6 bases and J by 0 bases, and 8 bases separated the two germline ends. Here the CDR3 DNA reads TGTGCCAGCAGTATGGGCACAACTAATGAAAAACTGTTTTTT. Amino acid sequence: CASSMGTTNEKLFF.

The rearrangement uses TRBV7-2 and TRBJ1-6; no definite D call. Per germline, CDR1 SGHTA and CDR2 FQGNSA. The CDR3 sequence is 14 residues long. The V gene lost 5 bases and the J gene lost 6 bases, with 11 bases spanning the gap. CDR3 DNA: TGTGCCAGCAGCCTCTCAGTGCTTAATTCACCCCTCCACTTT. Protein sequence: CASSLSVLNSPLHF.